The 22 T cell receptor beta chains below come from one sample, sequenced in a study of T cells in Graves' hyperthyroidism and ophthalmopathy. RNA transcripts were the template for amplifying TCR beta CDR3 regions. The HTBI set primed first-round TCR CDR3 RT-PCR. TCRdb itself ran the multiplex PCR reads through MiXCR, one entry per CDR3 protein. This sample has about 180,000 distinct CDR3 sequences, with around 8.9% found just once. Sequencing used blood. These receptors all come from a woman under 30 with Graves' hyperthyroidism that later progressed to Graves' ophthalmopathy.

This chain joins TRBV4-2 and TRBJ2-3; unclear D gene. The V end lost 0 bases, the J end lost 0 bases, and 4 bases lay between the germline ends. The length of the CDR3 is 14 residues. Germline V gene sequence: CDR1 LGHNA, CDR2 YNFKEQ. The CDR3 loop reads CASSQEPSTDTQYF. CDR3 nucleotides: TGTGCCAGCAGCCAAGAACCTAGCACAGATACGCAGTATTTT.

On this clonotype itself: Its ends do not fully match the called genes, so a read error is possible. This chain joins TRBV4-1 and TRBJ1-1; D is uncertain. CDR1 is MGHRA, CDR2 YSYEKL, per germline. The CDR3 runs to 18 residues. The chain's CDR3 is CASSQEGVPSSMNTGAFF. CDR3 coding DNA: TGCGCCAGCAGCCAAGAAGGCGTCCCCTCATCCATGAACACTGGAGCTTTCTTT.

This clonotype was seen ten or more times. The rearrangement uses TRBV6-1 and TRBJ1-2, with 12 bases fitting TRBD1. After removal of 5 bases from V and 7 bases from J, the junction contained 8 bases not matched to a gene. Germline loops: CDR1 MNHNS, CDR2 SASEGT. CDR3 length: 15 residues. The CDR3 protein is CASSFGTGGLGGYTF. For the CDR3, the DNA is TGTGCCAGCAGTTTTGGGACAGGGGGCCTCGGTGGCTACACCTTC.

This clonotype occurred many times. The V gene is TRBV7-9, the J gene TRBJ2-1; D assignment may be TRBD1 or TRBD2 (5 bases each). The CDR3 is 15 amino acids. V gave up 3 bases and J gave up 3 bases, with 12 bases separating them. Germline CDR1 is SEHNR and CDR2 is FQNEAQ (reference sequence). The CDR3 region is CASSFDGASYNEQFF. In DNA, the CDR3 is TGTGCCAGCAGCTTCGACGGGGCTAGCTACAATGAGCAGTTCTTC.

This clonotype was observed at least ten times. This chain connects TRBV12-3 or TRBV12-4 to TRBJ1-2; D is possibly TRBD1 (5 bases). V was pared by 6 bases and J by 2 bases, with 10 bases between. The CDR3 length is 13 residues. The CDR3 sequence is CASRGGDNYGYTF. The CDR3 nucleotides are TGTGCCAGCAGGGGGGGGGACAACTATGGCTACACCTTC.

This clonotype was detected many times. The V call is TRBV20-1, the J call TRBJ1-6; no reliable D call. Looked up from germline, CDR1 is DFQATT and CDR2 is SNEGSKA (reference sequence). V lost 3 bases to trimming and J lost 11 bases, with 5 bases between them. The CDR3 spans 10 residues. CDR3 amino acids: CSASSPPLHF. DNA of the CDR3: TGCAGTGCTAGTTCTCCACCCCTCCACTTT.

This clonotype was detected ten times or more. The chain recombines TRBV5-1 with TRBJ1-1; D remains unclear. V lost 0 bases and J 0 bases, leaving 9 bases between the germline ends. The length of the CDR3 is 15 residues. The germline V gene has CDR1 SGHRS and CDR2 YFSETQ. The CDR3 coding sequence is TGCGCCAGCAGCTTGGGTAGCAGACTGAACACTGAAGCTTTCTTT. Encoded protein: CASSLGSRLNTEAFF. Full variable domain (remainder filled in from reference TRBV5-1 and TRBJ1-1): KAGVTQTPRYLIKTRGQQVTLSCSPISGHRSVSWYQQTPGQGLQFLFEYFSETQRNKGNFPGRFSGRQFSNSRSEMNVSTLELGDSALYLCASSLGSRLNTEAFFGQGTRLTVV.

V is TRBV5-1 and J is TRBJ1-3; TRBD1 is a possible D gene (6 bases). This CDR3 is built from 16 residues. Trimming shortened V by 0 bases and J by 0 bases, and 10 bases separated the two germline ends. Germline V gives CDR1 SGHRS, CDR2 YFSETQ. The CDR3 DNA sequence: TGCGCCAGCAGCTTGGACGGACAGCTCTCTGGAAACACCATATATTTT. Protein product: CASSLDGQLSGNTIYF.

This clonotype was recorded at least ten times. The rearrangement uses TRBV15 and TRBJ1-6; a weak D match, TRBD1 (5 bases). Trimming took 9 bases from V and 5 from J, leaving 14 bases between them. The CDR3 loop spans 14 amino acids. Germline CDR1 and CDR2: LNHNV and YYDKDF (reference sequence). The chain's CDR3 is CATSRDGHNSPLHF. The DNA of the CDR3 is TGTGCCACATCACGGGACGGACATAATTCACCCCTCCACTTT.

This clonotype has a count of ten or more. The junction departs from germline at one end; a sequencing error may be responsible. The rearrangement links TRBV12-3 or TRBV12-4 to TRBJ2-1, with 9 bases aligning to TRBD2. This CDR3 is 15 amino acids long. The CDR3 is CASSLAGPKKNEQFF. The CDR3 nucleotides read TGTGCCAGCAGTCTAGCGGGGCCGAAGAAAAATGAGCAGTTCTTC.

In this sample, this clonotype turned up a few times. This sequence joins TRBV6-4 and TRBJ2-1; 9 bases fit TRBD2. The CDR3 extends over 15 amino acids. Germline values: CDR1 MRHNA, CDR2 SNTAGT. Trimming removed 2 bases from V and 4 bases from J; junction bases left unmatched: 3. CDR3 DNA: TGTGCCAGCAGTGACGGCGGGGGGGAGTACAATGAGCAGTTCTTC. It codes for CASSDGGGEYNEQFF.

This clonotype was seen ten or more times. A much larger clone lies a single base off, so this may be a read error. This chain joins TRBV12-3 or TRBV12-4 and TRBJ1-1, with 7 bases fitting TRBD1. The CDR3 is made up of 14 amino acids. J gave up 0 bases and V 7 bases, and 5 bases lay outside the gene matches. The DNA of the CDR3 is TGTGCCAGCAACCCGACAGGGATGAACACTGAAGCTTTCTTT. Amino acids: CASNPTGMNTEAFF.

This clonotype has more than one count but fewer than ten. The chain links TRBV4-1 to TRBJ2-4, with 7 positions matching TRBD1. The CDR3 is 18 amino acids. Trimming took 1 base from V and 8 from J; bases not matched to a gene: 17. Germline lookup yields CDR1 MGHRA and CDR2 YSYEKL. The CDR3 region has the DNA TGCGCCAGCAGCCAAGCCACAGGGGTGGGGAATAGAGTGGACATTCAGTACTTC. Translated, it gives CASSQATGVGNRVDIQYF.

This clonotype was counted between two and nine times. The V and J genes are TRBV6-1 and TRBJ1-1, with D unclear. Trimming stripped 6 bases from V and 1 base from J, with 9 bases between. Germline assignment: CDR1 MNHNS and CDR2 SASEGT. This CDR3 region has 13 residues. The CDR3 spells CASSLIENTEAFF. The CDR3 DNA is TGTGCCAGCAGCCTTATAGAGAACACTGAAGCTTTCTTT.

J is TRBJ1-4 and V is TRBV6-1; D remains unclear. Trimming removed 5 bases from V and 3 bases from J, with 13 bases in between. The germline CDR1 and CDR2 sequences are MNHNS and SASEGT. The CDR3 runs 15 residues. The CDR3 region is CASSTVIGANEKLFF. CDR3 DNA: TGTGCCAGCAGTACCGTAATCGGGGCTAATGAAAAACTGTTTTTT.

In this sample, this clonotype turned up a few times. The chain joins TRBV12-3 or TRBV12-4 to TRBJ2-7; D gene unclear. Deletions cut 3 bases from V and 3 bases from J, with 6 bases between. The CDR3 runs 12 residues. The CDR3, as DNA: TGTGCCAGCAGTTTGAATGGCTACGAGCAGTACTTC. Its protein is CASSLNGYEQYF.

This clonotype was counted ten times or more. The genes are TRBV25-1 and TRBJ1-5, with D hard to call. There are 13 residues in the CDR3. Per germline, CDR1 MGHDK and CDR2 SYGVNS. Trimming left V 3 bases short and J 4 bases short, with 7 bases between. For the CDR3, the DNA is TGTGCCAGCAGTGAGACGGGGAATCAGCCCCAGCATTTT. It encodes CASSETGNQPQHF.

This clonotype appeared many times. V usage is TRBV4-1 and J usage is TRBJ1-5, with D perhaps matching TRBD1 (5 bases). This CDR3 is built from 14 residues. CDR1 is MGHRA and CDR2 is YSYEKL in the germline V gene. V was shortened by 1 base and J by 5 bases, with 9 bases between the two germline ends. CDR3 in amino acids: CASSQGEGDQPQHF. The CDR3 nucleotides read TGCGCCAGCAGCCAAGGCGAAGGGGATCAGCCCCAGCATTTT.

In this sample, this clonotype turned up many times. The gene calls are TRBV11-2 and TRBJ1-1, with 10 bases aligning to TRBD1. V dropped 1 base and J dropped 6; count of bases not matched to a gene: 11. The CDR3 is 17 amino acids. CDR1 SGHAT and CDR2 FQNNGV come from the germline V gene. As DNA, the CDR3 is TGTGCCAGCAGCTTAGGTAGGGGACAGGGGCTCGGTGCTGAAGCTTTCTTT. It encodes CASSLGRGQGLGAEAFF.

This clonotype was found many times. The chain uses TRBV20-1 and TRBJ2-7, with a weak D call TRBD1 (5 bases). Germline V gives CDR1 DFQATT, CDR2 SNEGSKA (reference sequence). CDR3 length: 14 residues. Trimming removed 3 bases from V and 3 bases from J, with 15 bases in between. Here the CDR3 reads CSARSTGFYYEQYF. The CDR3 coding sequence is TGCAGTGCTAGGTCAACAGGTTTCTACTACGAGCAGTACTTC.

This clonotype was detected ten times or more. The CDR3 here is CATSREGGTGGWRQYF. In nucleotides, the CDR3 is TGTGCCACCAGCAGAGAAGGCGGGACAGGGGGTTGGAGGCAGTACTTC. The gene calls are TRBV15 and TRBJ2-7; TRBD1 matches 11 bases. The CDR3 consists of 16 residues. CDR1 and CDR2 (germline): LNHNV, YYDKDF (reference sequence). Trimming took 0 bases from V and 9 from J; bases not matched to a gene: 10.

This chain joins TRBV13 and TRBJ1-3; D is ambiguous. This CDR3 is built from 14 residues. With 3 bases removed from V and 0 bases from J, the gap between germline ends came to 6 bases. Per germline, CDR1 PRHDT and CDR2 FYEKMQ (reference sequence). The CDR3 region is CASSFTISGNTIYF. The DNA for the CDR3 is TGTGCCAGCAGCTTTACGATCTCTGGAAACACCATATATTTT.